This record covers a single T cell receptor (beta chain). CDR1 and CDR2 from the germline V gene are SGHTA and FQGTGA. V lost 5 bases and J lost 5; bases outside the gene matches: 9. CDR3 size: 16 residues. This sample is drawn from a study of CD8 T cells in Susac syndrome. With random hexamers, reverse transcription was performed on about 0.5 to 1 ug of RNA. In TCRdb, the immunoSEQ multiplex PCR reads were re-called with MiXCR into one record per CDR3 protein. Of approximately 210,000 distinct CDR3 sequences detected, approximately 94% appear once; the ten largest clones hold over 0.15%. This sequence joins TRBV7-3 and TRBJ2-5; 12 bases are shared with TRBD1. This TCR was sampled from a human donor with Susac syndrome. Sequenced input: CD4+ T cells from PBMCs. CDR3 loop: CASSDPGQGARETQYF. The CDR3 nucleotides read TGTGCCAGCAGCGACCCGGGACAGGGGGCGCGGGAGACCCAGTACTTC.